This is a list of T cell receptor beta chains from one sample in a study of blood T cells in healthy people across ages. Via MiXCR, TCRdb re-called the 5' RACE reads, giving one row per CDR3 protein. The table has roughly 500,000 distinct CDR3 sequences, 27% seen once. Material for sequencing was blood. The receptors derive from a woman between 65 and 79 years old in good health. Each CDR3 is given without its conserved first and last residue. Clone size is not always given. Where it is, it says once, few, many or a class for expanded clones.

j_call clone_size v_call cdr3_aa
TRBJ2-1 few TRBV12-3/TRBV12-4 ASSSLLSSYNEQF
TRBJ2-3 few TRBV6-1 ASSNRALDTQY
TRBJ2-4 once TRBV24-1 ATSPGFSGKWDIQY
TRBJ2-5 few TRBV18 ASSPPQAEETQY
TRBJ1-3 few TRBV2 ASSEQVLSGNTIY
TRBJ1-1 few TRBV9 ASSVAGGFTEAL
TRBJ2-1 NA TRBV4-2 ASSPGQGVGNEQF
TRBJ2-4 NA TRBV4-1 ASSQDQGPINIQY
TRBJ2-3 NA TRBV5-1 ASSSGAPRTDTQY
TRBJ1-4 NA TRBV10-3 AISASAKNEKLF
TRBJ2-2 NA TRBV4-3 ASSQDIPGELF
TRBJ1-2 few TRBV9 ASSPWTGSTYGYT
TRBJ1-1 NA TRBV12-3/TRBV12-4 ASRIKLAQRTLTEAF
TRBJ1-5 NA TRBV29-1 SVALTTERGPQH
TRBJ1-5 few TRBV3-1 ASSRGGLGTRSNQPQH
TRBJ1-3 NA TRBV7-2 ASSLVRGSGNTIY
TRBJ1-2 few TRBV9 ASSVYNRGYT
TRBJ2-5 few TRBV20-1 SARDRRLGLETQY
TRBJ2-7 few TRBV2 ASSDPTGLSSYEQY
TRBJ1-2 NA TRBV20-1 SARLDTHYGYT
TRBJ2-1 NA TRBV12-3/TRBV12-4 ASSPRGGRGAREQF
TRBJ2-1 NA TRBV14 ASSQGRVGQF
TRBJ1-3 NA TRBV7-9 ASSSRRGDTIY